The 16 T cell receptor beta chains below come from one sample, sequenced in a study of T cells in Graves' hyperthyroidism and ophthalmopathy. Authors of the study amplified TCR beta CDR3 regions from RNA transcripts. In the first-round RT-PCR of the TCR CDR3, the HTBI primer set was used. TCRdb analysed the multiplex PCR reads with MiXCR anew, one entry per CDR3 protein. There are under 350,000 distinct CDR3 sequences in the sample; 10% to 15% occur only once, and about 8% lies in the top ten. Sequenced material: blood. These receptors were taken from a woman in her 30s with Graves' hyperthyroidism that later progressed to Graves' ophthalmopathy.

This clonotype came up many times. This chain uses TRBV7-2 with TRBJ2-7, with 7 bases fitting TRBD1. This CDR3 is 14 amino acids long. Germline loops: CDR1 SGHTA, CDR2 FQGNSA. V lost 4 bases and J lost 5; bases outside the gene matches: 8. CDR3 sequence: CASSSRQGAHEQYF. CDR3 nucleotide sequence: TGTGCCAGCAGCTCGCGACAGGGAGCCCACGAGCAGTACTTC. Looking up the rest from reference TRBV7-2 and TRBJ2-7 gives the full variable domain: GAGVSQSPSNKVTEKGKDVELRCDPISGHTALYWYRQSLGQGLEFLIYFQGNSAPDKSGLPSDRFSAERTGGSVSTLTIQRTQQEDSAVYLCASSSRQGAHEQYFGPGTRLTVT.

This chain joins TRBV19 and TRBJ2-3; 7 nucleotides agree with TRBD2. The CDR3 covers 14 residues. V shed 6 bases and J 6 bases; nucleotides not matched to a gene: 9. Germline V CDR1 and CDR2: LNHDA, SQIVND (reference sequence). CDR3 residues: CASRPAGERDTQYF. The CDR3 DNA reads as TGTGCCAGTAGGCCCGCGGGAGAGAGGGATACGCAGTATTTT.

This clonotype occurred many times. CDR3 protein: CSVDAKKHGELFF. In DNA form, the CDR3 reads TGCAGCGTTGACGCGAAGAAACACGGGGAGCTGTTTTTT. The gene calls are TRBV29-1 and TRBJ2-2; no firm D call. Deletions cut 3 bases from V and 7 bases from J, with 12 bases between. The CDR3 runs to 13 residues. Germline V gene lookup returns CDR1 SQVTM and CDR2 ANQGSEA.

This clonotype was seen many times. The V and J genes are TRBV27 and TRBJ2-2; D is unresolved. The V gene's germline CDR1 is MNHEY and CDR2 SMNVEV (reference sequence). V shed 6 bases and J shed 7 bases, with 9 bases lying between them. The CDR3 spans 12 residues. The CDR3 nucleotides read TGTGCCAGCAGCCAAAGGCGCGGGGAGCTGTTTTTT. This codes for CASSQRRGELFF.

This clonotype was seen many times. This chain joins TRBV7-2 and TRBJ1-2; TRBD1 might be the D (5 bases). Trimming removed 7 bases at V and 6 bases at J, with 18 bases between. The CDR3 runs to 14 residues. CDR1 is SGHTA and CDR2 is FQGNSA in the germline V gene. CDR3 sequence reads: CASKLHFRGNGYTF. In DNA form, the CDR3 reads TGTGCCAGCAAACTCCATTTTCGGGGCAATGGCTACACCTTC.

This clonotype was seen at least ten times. This rearrangement joins TRBV20-1 to TRBJ1-2; D is possibly TRBD1 (6 bases). Trimming cost V 1 base and J 3 bases, with 9 bases left between them. The CDR3 spans 13 residues. Per the germline V gene, CDR1 is DFQATT and CDR2 is SNEGSKA (reference sequence). In nucleotides, the CDR3 is TGCAGTGCTAGAGGGTCAGGGGACTATGGCTACACCTTC. Its translation is CSARGSGDYGYTF.

Many counts were recorded for this clonotype. The rearrangement joins TRBV27 to TRBJ1-1, with D perhaps matching TRBD1 (5 bases). Germline-derived CDR1 and CDR2 are MNHEY and SMNVEV (reference sequence). The CDR3 consists of 15 residues. V lost 10 bases and J lost 5, with 23 bases in between. This CDR3 reads CATRRPGTGGTEAFF. The CDR3 DNA follows: TGTGCCACAAGACGCCCGGGGACCGGGGGGACTGAAGCTTTCTTT.

This clonotype was recorded many times. The V call is TRBV7-9, the J call TRBJ1-1; no definite D call. The CDR3 consists of 17 residues. CDR1 and CDR2 (germline): SEHNR, FQNEAQ (reference sequence). Trimming stripped 1 base from V and 1 base from J, with 16 bases between. In nucleotides, the CDR3 is TGTGCCAGCAGCTTAGTCCGCGCGAAAACAGAGAACACTGAAGCTTTCTTT. Protein product: CASSLVRAKTENTEAFF.

This clonotype came up many times. The V gene is TRBV28, the J gene TRBJ2-2, with 7 bases fitting TRBD1. The CDR3 runs 17 residues. V gave up 5 bases and J gave up 4 bases; unmatched junction bases: 13. Germline-derived CDR1 and CDR2 are MDHEN and SYDVKM. CDR3 region: CASSPWTGLAPTGELFF. The DNA of the CDR3 is TGTGCCAGCAGTCCCTGGACAGGCTTAGCCCCCACCGGGGAGCTGTTTTTT.

The sample holds one count of this clonotype. The CDR3 loop is CASSVESGGADTQYF. CDR3 nucleotides: TGTGCCAGCAGCGTAGAGAGTGGGGGGGCAGATACGCAGTATTTT. The rearrangement links TRBV9 to TRBJ2-3, with 7 bases matching TRBD2. CDR3 length equals 15 residues. The junction had 5 bases not matched to a gene; V was cut back by 0 bases and J by 4 bases. Germline CDR1 SGDLS, CDR2 YYNGEE.

This clonotype was seen a handful of times. The chain combines TRBV20-1 with TRBJ1-3; tentative D call: TRBD1 (5 bases). The CDR3 runs to 12 residues. Germline CDR1 is DFQATT and CDR2 is SNEGSKA (reference sequence). The ends were cut back, 6 bases at V and 3 bases at J, with 9 bases in the middle. The CDR3 DNA reads TGCAGTGCCACGACAGATGGAAACACCATATATTTT. It encodes CSATTDGNTIYF.

V gene TRBV14 combines with J gene TRBJ2-7; TRBD2 aligns across 11 bases. The germline V gene encodes CDR1 SGHDN and CDR2 FVKESK. The V and J ends lost 3 bases and 3 bases, in that order; junction bases with no gene match: 10. The CDR3 runs to 17 residues. CDR3 sequence: CASSHDFSGRARYEQYF. CDR3 in DNA: TGTGCCAGCAGCCACGACTTTAGCGGGAGGGCCCGCTACGAGCAGTACTTC.

The chain recombines TRBV19 with TRBJ1-1, with unresolved D. Germline CDR1 and CDR2: LNHDA and SQIVND (reference sequence). V dropped 3 bases and J dropped 6 bases, with 20 bases sitting between them. The CDR3 runs to 16 residues. DNA for the CDR3: TGTGCCAGTAGTATTGGTAGTTTCACTTCGTTGGCTGAAGCTTTCTTT. It codes for CASSIGSFTSLAEAFF.

The chain recombines TRBV13 with TRBJ2-5, with unresolved D. Trimming removed 7 bases from V and 7 bases from J, with 16 bases in between. This CDR3 has 13 amino acids. Germline-derived CDR1 and CDR2 are PRHDT and FYEKMQ (reference sequence). For the CDR3, the DNA is TGTGCCAGCACACGGATTCTCGAAGGGACCCAGTACTTC. This translates into CASTRILEGTQYF. The whole variable domain, remainder taken from reference TRBV13 and TRBJ2-5, is AAGVIQSPRHLIKEKRETATLKCYPIPRHDTVYWYQQGPGQDPQFLISFYEKMQSDKGSIPDRFSAQQFSDYHSELNMSSLELGDSALYFCASTRILEGTQYFGPGTRLLVL.

This clonotype was found many times. The chain is built from TRBV11-2 and TRBJ2-1; 10 nucleotides align to TRBD2. The ends lost 5 bases at V and 6 bases at J; junction bases unmatched: 10. The CDR3 loop spans 16 amino acids. Germline-derived CDR1 and CDR2 are SGHAT and FQNNGV. The CDR3 loop is CASSPNLAGVSNEQFF. CDR3 nucleotide sequence: TGTGCCAGCAGCCCCAATCTAGCGGGAGTGTCCAATGAGCAGTTCTTC.

In this sample, this clonotype turned up many times. The rearrangement uses TRBV7-9 and TRBJ2-7, with D unclear. Trimming stripped 5 bases from V and 5 bases from J, with 7 bases between. CDR1 and CDR2 from the germline V gene are SEHNR and FQNEAQ (reference sequence). The CDR3 loop spans 11 amino acids. The DNA for the CDR3 is TGTGCCAGCAGCCCCGCGGACGAGCAGTACTTC. Translated: CASSPADEQYF.